A selection of T cell receptor beta chains follows, all from one sample in a study of T cells in Graves' hyperthyroidism and ophthalmopathy. Via MiXCR, TCRdb re-called the multiplex PCR reads, giving one row per CDR3 protein. Of about 600,000 distinct CDR3 sequences listed, more than 15% are singletons. Sample: blood. Receptor source: a woman aged 40 to 49 with Graves' ophthalmopathy. The conserved cysteine and the conserved F or W are not part of the CDR3 here. Each record gives: J gene, V gene, CDR3 protein.

TRBJ2-3,TRBV19,ASHSGANTQY
TRBJ1-1,TRBV6-1,ASSEDRGGPEAF
TRBJ1-2,TRBV30,AWSRSGGYGYT
TRBJ1-2,TRBV5-1,ASSLGQNNYGYT
TRBJ2-3,TRBV12-3/TRBV12-4,ASSLTAGEADTQY
TRBJ2-1,TRBV20-1,SARTSGRSGEQF
TRBJ2-1,TRBV7-9,ASSLDGTYNEQF
TRBJ2-5,TRBV7-9,ASSSRPVETQY
TRBJ2-7,TRBV20-1,SARRLAGGLGQY
TRBJ2-5,TRBV6-1,ASSKGPGLQETQY
TRBJ1-1,TRBV6-1,ASSGNRVDTEAF
TRBJ2-3,TRBV3-1,ASSQERGGGDTQY
TRBJ2-5,TRBV6-5,ASSYSGGLETQY
TRBJ2-1,TRBV12-3/TRBV12-4,ASSFGTSPHEQF
TRBJ2-5,TRBV5-6,ASSWTGTSGQETQY
TRBJ1-5,TRBV27,ASSRLAGVSNQPQH
TRBJ2-7,TRBV2,ASGGGLGTYEQY
TRBJ2-2,TRBV30,AWTIHPRQGGTGELF
TRBJ2-7,TRBV20-1,SAVGGVAGGGYEQY
TRBJ2-3,TRBV20-1,SARAGDRATDTQY
TRBJ1-1,TRBV3-1,ASSQDRGKAF
TRBJ2-3,TRBV18,ASSPRLRETDTQY
TRBJ2-1,TRBV12-3/TRBV12-4,ASSLSSGAPKDEQF
TRBJ1-5,TRBV20-1,SARVGAGSNQPQH
TRBJ2-3,TRBV3-1,ASSQRNGGADTQY
TRBJ1-1,TRBV20-1,SAEAGSTEAF
TRBJ1-5,TRBV19,ASSITFGDQPQH
TRBJ2-5,TRBV5-5,ASSLLGRLQETQY
TRBJ2-3,TRBV5-6,ASSSIQGGSSTDTQY
TRBJ2-2,TRBV5-1,ASSVTSGGTGELF
TRBJ1-1,TRBV2,ASSEAGRGNTEAF
TRBJ1-1,TRBV6-1,ASSEGTGATEAF
TRBJ2-1,TRBV4-1,ASSQDLFVQRDEQF
TRBJ2-2,TRBV2,ASRASGRAVNTGELF
TRBJ2-2,TRBV2,ASRDSGGAFGELF
TRBJ2-1,TRBV2,ASSETDEQF
TRBJ2-7,TRBV7-9,ASSNVRDRGYEQY
TRBJ2-3,TRBV4-1,ASSQVNPTDTQY
TRBJ1-1,TRBV20-1,SAEWRGGTEAF
TRBJ2-7,TRBV28,ASSSGQGYEQY
TRBJ2-1,TRBV5-1,ASSLSLLAGGALEQF
TRBJ2-2,TRBV19,ASTRDSHANTGELF